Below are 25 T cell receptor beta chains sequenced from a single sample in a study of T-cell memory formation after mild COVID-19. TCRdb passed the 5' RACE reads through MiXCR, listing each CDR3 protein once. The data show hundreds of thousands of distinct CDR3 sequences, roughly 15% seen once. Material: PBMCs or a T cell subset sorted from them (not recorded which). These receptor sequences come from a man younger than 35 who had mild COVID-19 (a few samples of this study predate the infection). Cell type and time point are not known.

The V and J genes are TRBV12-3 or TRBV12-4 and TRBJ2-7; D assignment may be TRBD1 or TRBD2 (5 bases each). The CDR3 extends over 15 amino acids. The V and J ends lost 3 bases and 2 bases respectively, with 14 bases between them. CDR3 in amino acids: CASSLSGPVPYEQYF. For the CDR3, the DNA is TGTGCCAGCAGTTTGTCGGGACCGGTGCCCTACGAGCAGTACTTC.

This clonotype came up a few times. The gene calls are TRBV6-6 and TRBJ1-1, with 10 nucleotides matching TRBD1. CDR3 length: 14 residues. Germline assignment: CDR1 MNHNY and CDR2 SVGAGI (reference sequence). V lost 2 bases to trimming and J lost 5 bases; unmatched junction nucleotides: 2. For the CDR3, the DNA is TGTGCCAGCAGTTACGGGACAGGGGAGACTGAAGCTTTCTTT. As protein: CASSYGTGETEAFF.

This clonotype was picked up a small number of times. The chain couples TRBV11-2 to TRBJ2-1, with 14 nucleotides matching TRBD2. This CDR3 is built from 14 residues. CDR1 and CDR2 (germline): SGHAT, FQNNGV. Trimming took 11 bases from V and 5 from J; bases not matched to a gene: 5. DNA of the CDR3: TGTGCCTTGGGGACTAGCGGGGGTCACAATGAGCAGTTCTTC. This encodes CALGTSGGHNEQFF.

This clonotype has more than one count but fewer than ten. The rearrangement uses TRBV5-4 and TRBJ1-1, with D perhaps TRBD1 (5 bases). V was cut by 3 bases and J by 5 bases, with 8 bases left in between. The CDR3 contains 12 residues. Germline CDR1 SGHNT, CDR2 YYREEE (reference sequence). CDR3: CASSSGGTEAFF. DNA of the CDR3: TGTGCCAGCAGCTCTGGGGGAACTGAAGCTTTCTTT.

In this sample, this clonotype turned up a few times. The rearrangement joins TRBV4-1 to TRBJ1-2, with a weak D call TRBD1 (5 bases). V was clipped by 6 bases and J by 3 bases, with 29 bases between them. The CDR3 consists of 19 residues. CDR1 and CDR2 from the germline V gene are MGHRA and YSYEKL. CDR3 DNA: TGCGCCAGCAGTTCGTGGAGGGGCGGGCATAGGTCGATGGACTATGGCTACACCTTC. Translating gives CASSSWRGGHRSMDYGYTF.

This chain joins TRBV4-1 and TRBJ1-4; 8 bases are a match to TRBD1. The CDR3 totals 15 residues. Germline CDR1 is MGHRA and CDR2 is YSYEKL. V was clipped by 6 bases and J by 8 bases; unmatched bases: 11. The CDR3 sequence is CASRQTRGRKEKLFF. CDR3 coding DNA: TGCGCCAGCAGACAGACCAGGGGGCGTAAGGAAAAACTGTTTTTT.

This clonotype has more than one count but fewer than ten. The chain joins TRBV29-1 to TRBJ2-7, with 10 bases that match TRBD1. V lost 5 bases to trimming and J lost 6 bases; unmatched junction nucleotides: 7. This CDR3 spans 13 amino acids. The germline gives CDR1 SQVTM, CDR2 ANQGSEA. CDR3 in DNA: TGCAGCGTTTCGGGACAGGGGTCACGCGAGCAGTACTTC. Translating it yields CSVSGQGSREQYF.

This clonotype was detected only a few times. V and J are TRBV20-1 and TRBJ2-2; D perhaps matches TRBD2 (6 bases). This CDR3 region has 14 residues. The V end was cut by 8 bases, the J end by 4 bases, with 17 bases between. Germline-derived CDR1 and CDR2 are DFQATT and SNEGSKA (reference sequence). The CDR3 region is CSTTALAGTGELFF. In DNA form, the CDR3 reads TGCAGTACTACCGCACTAGCCGGCACCGGGGAGCTGTTTTTT.

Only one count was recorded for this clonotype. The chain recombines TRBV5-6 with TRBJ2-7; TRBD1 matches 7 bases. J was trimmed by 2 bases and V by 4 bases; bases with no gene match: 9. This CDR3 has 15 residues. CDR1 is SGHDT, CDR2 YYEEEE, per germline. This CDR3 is CASSGLRQGPYEQYF. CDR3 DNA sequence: TGTGCCAGCAGCGGCTTACGACAGGGCCCCTACGAGCAGTACTTC.

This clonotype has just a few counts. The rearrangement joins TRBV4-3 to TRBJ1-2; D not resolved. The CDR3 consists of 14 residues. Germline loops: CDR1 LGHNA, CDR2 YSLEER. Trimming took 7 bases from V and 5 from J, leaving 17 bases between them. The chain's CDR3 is CASTPAARAYGYTF. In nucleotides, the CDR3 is TGCGCCAGCACGCCTGCGGCGAGGGCTTATGGCTACACCTTC.

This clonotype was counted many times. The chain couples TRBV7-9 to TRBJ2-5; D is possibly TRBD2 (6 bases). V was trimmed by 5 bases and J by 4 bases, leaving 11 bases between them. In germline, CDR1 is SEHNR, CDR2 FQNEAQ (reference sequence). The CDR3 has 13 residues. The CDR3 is CASSAGSGETQYF. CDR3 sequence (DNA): TGTGCCAGCAGCGCGGGAAGTGGAGAGACCCAGTACTTC.

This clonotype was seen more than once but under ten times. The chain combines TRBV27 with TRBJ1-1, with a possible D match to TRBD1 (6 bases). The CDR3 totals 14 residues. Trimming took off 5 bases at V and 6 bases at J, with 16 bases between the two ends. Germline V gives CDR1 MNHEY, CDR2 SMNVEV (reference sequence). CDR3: CASSKPVKGAEAFF. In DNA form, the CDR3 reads TGTGCCAGCAGTAAGCCCGTAAAGGGGGCTGAAGCTTTCTTT.

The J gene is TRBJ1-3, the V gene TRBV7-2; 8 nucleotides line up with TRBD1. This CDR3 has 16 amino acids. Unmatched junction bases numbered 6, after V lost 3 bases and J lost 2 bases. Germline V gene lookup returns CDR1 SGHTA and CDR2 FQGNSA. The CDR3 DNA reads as TGTGCCAGCAGCTTTCAGGGGGCTCGTGCTGGAAACACCATATATTTT. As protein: CASSFQGARAGNTIYF.

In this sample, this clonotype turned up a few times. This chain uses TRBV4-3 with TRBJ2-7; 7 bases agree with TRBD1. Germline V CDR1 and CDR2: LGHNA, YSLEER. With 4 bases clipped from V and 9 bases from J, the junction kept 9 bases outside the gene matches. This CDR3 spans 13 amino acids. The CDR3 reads CASSPNWDSLQYF. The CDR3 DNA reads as TGCGCCAGCAGCCCGAACTGGGACAGCCTGCAGTACTTC.

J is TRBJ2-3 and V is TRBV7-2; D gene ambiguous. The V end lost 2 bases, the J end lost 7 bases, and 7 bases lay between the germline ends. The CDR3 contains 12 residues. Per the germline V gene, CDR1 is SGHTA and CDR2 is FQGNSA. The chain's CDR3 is CASSLNQHTQYF. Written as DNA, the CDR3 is TGTGCCAGCAGCTTAAATCAGCATACGCAGTATTTT.

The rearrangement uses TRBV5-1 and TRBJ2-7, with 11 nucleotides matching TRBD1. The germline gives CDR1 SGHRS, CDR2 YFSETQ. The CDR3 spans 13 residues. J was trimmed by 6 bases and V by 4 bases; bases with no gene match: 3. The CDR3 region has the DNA TGCGCCAGCAGCCTCGGACAGGGGGCCGAGCAGTACTTC. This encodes CASSLGQGAEQYF.

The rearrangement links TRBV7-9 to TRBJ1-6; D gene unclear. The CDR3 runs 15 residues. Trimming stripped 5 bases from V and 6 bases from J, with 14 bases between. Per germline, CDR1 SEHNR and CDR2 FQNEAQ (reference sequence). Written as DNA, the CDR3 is TGTGCCAGCAGCCGTAGAGAGGGTGGTAATTCACCCCTCCACTTT. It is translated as CASSRREGGNSPLHF.

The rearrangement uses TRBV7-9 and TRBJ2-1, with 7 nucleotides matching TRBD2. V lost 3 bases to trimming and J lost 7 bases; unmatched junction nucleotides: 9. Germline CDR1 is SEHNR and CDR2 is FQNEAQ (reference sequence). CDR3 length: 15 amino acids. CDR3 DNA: TGTGCCAGCAGCTTTCGCGGGGGATCAGGGAATGAGCAGTTCTTC. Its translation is CASSFRGGSGNEQFF.

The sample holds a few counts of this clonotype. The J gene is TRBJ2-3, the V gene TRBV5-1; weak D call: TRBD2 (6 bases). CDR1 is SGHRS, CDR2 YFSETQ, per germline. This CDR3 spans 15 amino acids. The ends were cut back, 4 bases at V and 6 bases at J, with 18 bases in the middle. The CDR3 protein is CASSIGLTRGDTQYF. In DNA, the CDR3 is TGCGCCAGCAGCATTGGTCTGACCCGGGGGGATACGCAGTATTTT.

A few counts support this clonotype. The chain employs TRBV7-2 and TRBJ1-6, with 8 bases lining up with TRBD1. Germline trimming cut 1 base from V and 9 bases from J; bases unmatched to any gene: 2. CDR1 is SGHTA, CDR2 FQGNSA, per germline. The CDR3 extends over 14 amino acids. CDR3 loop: CASSLGTGFSPLHF. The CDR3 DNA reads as TGTGCCAGCAGCTTAGGGACAGGGTTTTCACCCCTCCACTTT.

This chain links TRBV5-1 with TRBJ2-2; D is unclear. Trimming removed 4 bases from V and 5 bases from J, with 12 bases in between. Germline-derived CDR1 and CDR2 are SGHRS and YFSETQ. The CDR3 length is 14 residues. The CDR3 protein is CASSLKAETGELFF. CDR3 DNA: TGCGCCAGCAGCCTGAAAGCCGAAACCGGGGAGCTGTTTTTT.

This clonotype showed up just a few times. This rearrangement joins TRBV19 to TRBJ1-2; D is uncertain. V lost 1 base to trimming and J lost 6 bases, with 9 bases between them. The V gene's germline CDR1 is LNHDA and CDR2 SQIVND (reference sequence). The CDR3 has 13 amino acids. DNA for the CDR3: TGTGCCAGTAGTATAGTCCCTGCGGATGGCTACACCTTC. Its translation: CASSIVPADGYTF.

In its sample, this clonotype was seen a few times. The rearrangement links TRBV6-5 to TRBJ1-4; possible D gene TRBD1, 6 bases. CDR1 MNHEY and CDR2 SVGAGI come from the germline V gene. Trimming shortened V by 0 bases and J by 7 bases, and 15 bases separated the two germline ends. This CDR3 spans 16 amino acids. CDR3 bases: TGTGCCAGCAGTTACTCTGGGGGCAAATGGCGTGAAAAACTGTTTTTT. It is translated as CASSYSGGKWREKLFF.

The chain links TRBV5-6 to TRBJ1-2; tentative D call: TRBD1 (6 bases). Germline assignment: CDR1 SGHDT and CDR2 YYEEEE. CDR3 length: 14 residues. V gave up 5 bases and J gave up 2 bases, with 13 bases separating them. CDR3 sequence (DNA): TGTGCCAGCAGGATAACAGGGATAAACTATGGCTACACCTTC. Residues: CASRITGINYGYTF.

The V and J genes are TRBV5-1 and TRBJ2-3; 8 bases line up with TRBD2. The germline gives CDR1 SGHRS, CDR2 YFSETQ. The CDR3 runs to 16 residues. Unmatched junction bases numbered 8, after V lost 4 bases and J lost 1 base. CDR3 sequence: CASSPPTSEGTDTQYF. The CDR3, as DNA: TGCGCCAGCAGCCCCCCGACTAGCGAGGGCACAGATACGCAGTATTTT. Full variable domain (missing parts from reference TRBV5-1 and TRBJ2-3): KAGVTQTPRYLIKTRGQQVTLSCSPISGHRSVSWYQQTPGQGLQFLFEYFSETQRNKGNFPGRFSGRQFSNSRSEMNVSTLELGDSALYLCASSPPTSEGTDTQYFGPGTRLTVL.